This T cell receptor (beta chain) was documented in a study of CD8 T cells in Susac syndrome. It was with random hexamers that roughly 0.45 to 1 ug RNA was reverse transcribed. The CDR3 of TCR beta was amplified by immunoSEQ multiplex PCR across 54 Vbeta and 13 Jbeta. MiXCR was run by TCRdb on the immunoSEQ multiplex PCR reads, yielding one entry per CDR3 protein. The sample records 95,000 to 150,000 distinct CDR3 sequences, about 95% being singletons. Peripheral blood CD8+ and CD4+ T cells were profiled by TCR beta sequencing. In germline, CDR1 is PRHDT, CDR2 FYEKMQ (reference sequence). V was cut by 5 bases and J by 4 bases, with 18 bases left in between. CDR3 length: 15 amino acids.

The origin of this receptor is a human donor in good health. The sequenced sample was CD4+ T cells from PBMCs. The J gene is TRBJ2-7, the V gene TRBV13; the D gene could be TRBD1 or TRBD2 (5 bases each). As DNA, the CDR3 is TGTGCCAGCAGCCCCAGGGACGAGCGAGCGTACGAGCAGTACTTC. This codes for CASSPRDERAYEQYF.